A selection of T cell receptor beta chains follows, all from one sample in a study of cytomegalovirus exposure and HLA in healthy donors. The repertoire was sequenced with immunoSEQ multiplex PCR; TCRdb's copy has only in-frame clones and lacks some. The sample consists of about 120,000 clones, around 86% of them appearing once. The sequenced sample was PBMCs. The source is a woman younger than 45 in good health and CMV-seronegative. Each CDR3 is given with its conserved first and last residue.

J: TRBJ2-5
V: TRBV10-3
CDR3: CASGTGDQETQYF

J: TRBJ2-1
V: TRBV7-2
CDR3: CASSATSGSRNEQFF

J: TRBJ2-1
V: TRBV9
CDR3: CASTKDPGSYNEQFF

J: TRBJ2-3
V: TRBV9
CDR3: CASSLTTGSGTDTQYF

J: TRBJ2-7
V: TRBV19
CDR3: CASSINMGQGSYEQYF

J: TRBJ2-2
V: TRBV7-2
CDR3: CASSLATGPGELFF

J: TRBJ1-5
V: TRBV10-2
CDR3: CASRGQVNQPQHF

J: TRBJ2-1
V: TRBV27
CDR3: CASSSELAPWGSSYNEQFF

J: TRBJ2-3
V: TRBV28
CDR3: CASSPISSGILNTQYF

J: TRBJ1-1
V: TRBV7-9
CDR3: CAIQRFRPLLMNTEAFF

J: TRBJ2-2
V: TRBV7-6
CDR3: CASSPPSGEYTGELFF

J: TRBJ2-2
V: TRBV12-5
CDR3: CASGLVRDRTNTGELFF

J: TRBJ2-3
V: TRBV5-1
CDR3: CASSRDSSTDTQYF

J: TRBJ1-3
V: TRBV7-9
CDR3: CASSLKGPRSGNTIYF

J: TRBJ2-7
V: TRBV7-2
CDR3: CASSFGSAPYEQYF

J: TRBJ2-7
V: TRBV19
CDR3: CASSIMSGPYEQYF

J: TRBJ2-7
V: TRBV11-3
CDR3: CASIRYEQYF

J: TRBJ2-7
V: TRBV5-1
CDR3: CASSLGTGGYEQYF

J: TRBJ2-7
V: TRBV11-3
CDR3: CASSLDPSTEQYF

J: TRBJ2-2
V: TRBV5-1
CDR3: CASSLVAGVGTGELFF

J: TRBJ2-4
V: TRBV14
CDR3: CASSDRGLAKNIQYF

J: TRBJ2-1
V: TRBV7-8
CDR3: CASSLLGTGMNNEQFF